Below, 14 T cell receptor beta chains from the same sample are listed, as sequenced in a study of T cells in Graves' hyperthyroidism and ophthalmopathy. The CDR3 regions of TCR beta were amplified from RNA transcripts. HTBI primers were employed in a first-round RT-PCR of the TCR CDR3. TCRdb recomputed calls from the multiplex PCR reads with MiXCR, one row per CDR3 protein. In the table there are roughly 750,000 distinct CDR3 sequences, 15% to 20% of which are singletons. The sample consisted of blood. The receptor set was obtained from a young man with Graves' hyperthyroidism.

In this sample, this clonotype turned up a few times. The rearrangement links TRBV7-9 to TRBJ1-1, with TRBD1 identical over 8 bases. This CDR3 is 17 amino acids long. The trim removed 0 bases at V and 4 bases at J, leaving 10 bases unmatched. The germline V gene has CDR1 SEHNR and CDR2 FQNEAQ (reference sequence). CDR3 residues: CASSLAGQGKRGTEAFF. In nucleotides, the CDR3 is TGTGCCAGCAGCTTAGCAGGACAGGGTAAGAGGGGCACTGAAGCTTTCTTT.

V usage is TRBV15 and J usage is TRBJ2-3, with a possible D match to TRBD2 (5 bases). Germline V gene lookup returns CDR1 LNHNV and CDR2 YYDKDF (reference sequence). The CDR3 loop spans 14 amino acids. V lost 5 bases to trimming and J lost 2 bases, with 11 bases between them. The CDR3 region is CATSGLADTDTQYF. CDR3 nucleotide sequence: TGTGCCACCAGCGGGCTAGCAGACACAGATACGCAGTATTTT.

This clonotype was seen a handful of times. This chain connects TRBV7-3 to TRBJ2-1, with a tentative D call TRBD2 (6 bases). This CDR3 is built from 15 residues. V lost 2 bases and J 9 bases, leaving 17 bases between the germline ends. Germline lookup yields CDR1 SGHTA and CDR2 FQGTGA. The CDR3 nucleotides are TGTGCCAGCAGCTTATACCCCGGACTCGGGGGTGAGCAGTTCTTC. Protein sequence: CASSLYPGLGGEQFF.

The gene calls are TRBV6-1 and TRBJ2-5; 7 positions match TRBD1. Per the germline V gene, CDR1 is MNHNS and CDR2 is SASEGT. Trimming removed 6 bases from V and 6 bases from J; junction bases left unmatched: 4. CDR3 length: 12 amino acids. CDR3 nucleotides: TGTGCCAGCAGAGACAGGGCCAAGACCCAGTACTTC. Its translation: CASRDRAKTQYF.

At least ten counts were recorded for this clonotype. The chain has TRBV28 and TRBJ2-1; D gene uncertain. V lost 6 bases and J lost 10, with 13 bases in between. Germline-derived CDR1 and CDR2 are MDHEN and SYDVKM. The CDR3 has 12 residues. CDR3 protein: CASRSPPGEQFF. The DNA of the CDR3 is TGTGCCAGCAGATCCCCCCCTGGAGAGCAGTTCTTC.

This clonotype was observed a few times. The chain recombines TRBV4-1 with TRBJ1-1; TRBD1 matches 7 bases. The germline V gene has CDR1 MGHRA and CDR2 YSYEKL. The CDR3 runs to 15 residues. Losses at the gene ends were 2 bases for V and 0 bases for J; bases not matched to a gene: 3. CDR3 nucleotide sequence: TGCGCCAGCAGCCAACTGGGACAGATGAACACTGAAGCTTTCTTT. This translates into CASSQLGQMNTEAFF.

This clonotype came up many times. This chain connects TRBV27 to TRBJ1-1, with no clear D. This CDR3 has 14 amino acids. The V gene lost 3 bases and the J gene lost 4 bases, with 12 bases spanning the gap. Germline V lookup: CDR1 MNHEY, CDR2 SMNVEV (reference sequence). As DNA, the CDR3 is TGTGCCAGCAGTTTGGTCCCCCGGGGCACTGAAGCTTTCTTT. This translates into CASSLVPRGTEAFF.

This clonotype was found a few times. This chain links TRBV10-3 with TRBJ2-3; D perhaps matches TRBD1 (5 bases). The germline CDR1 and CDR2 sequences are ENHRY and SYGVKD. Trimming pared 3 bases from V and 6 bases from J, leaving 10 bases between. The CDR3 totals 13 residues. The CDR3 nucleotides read TGTGCCATCAGTGAAGCCAGGGCCGATACGCAGTATTTT. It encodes CAISEARADTQYF.

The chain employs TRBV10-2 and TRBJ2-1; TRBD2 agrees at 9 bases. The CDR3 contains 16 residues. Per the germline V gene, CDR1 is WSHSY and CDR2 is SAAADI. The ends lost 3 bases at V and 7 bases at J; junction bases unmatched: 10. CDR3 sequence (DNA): TGCGCCAGCAGTGACCCTCTGGCTAGCGGGACAAATGAGCAGTTCTTC. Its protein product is CASSDPLASGTNEQFF.

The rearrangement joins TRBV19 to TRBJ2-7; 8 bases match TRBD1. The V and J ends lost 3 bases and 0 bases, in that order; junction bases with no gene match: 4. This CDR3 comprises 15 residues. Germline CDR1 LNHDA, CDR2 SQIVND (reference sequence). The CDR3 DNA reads TGTGCCAGTAGTATCCCGGGACAGGACTCCTACGAGCAGTACTTC. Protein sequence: CASSIPGQDSYEQYF.

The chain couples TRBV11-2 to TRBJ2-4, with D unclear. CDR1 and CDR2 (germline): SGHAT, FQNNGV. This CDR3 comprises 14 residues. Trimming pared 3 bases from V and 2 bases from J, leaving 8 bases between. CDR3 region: CASSFPGSKNIQYF. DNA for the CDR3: TGTGCCAGCAGCTTCCCGGGTTCCAAAAACATTCAGTACTTC.

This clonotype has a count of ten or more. The CDR3 is CASSFPGTEQYF. As DNA, the CDR3 is TGTGCCAGCAGCTTTCCGGGCACCGAGCAGTACTTC. V gene TRBV7-8 combines with J gene TRBJ2-7, with no clear D. The V gene lost 3 bases and the J gene lost 6 bases, with 9 bases spanning the gap. Per the germline V gene, CDR1 is SGHVS and CDR2 is FQNEAQ. The CDR3 runs to 12 residues.

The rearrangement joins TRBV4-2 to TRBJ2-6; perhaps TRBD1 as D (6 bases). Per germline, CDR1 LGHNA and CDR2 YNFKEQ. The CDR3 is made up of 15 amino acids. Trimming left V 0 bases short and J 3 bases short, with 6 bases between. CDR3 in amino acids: CASSQEGGGANVLTF. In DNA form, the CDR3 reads TGTGCCAGCAGCCAAGAAGGGGGTGGGGCCAACGTCCTGACTTTC.

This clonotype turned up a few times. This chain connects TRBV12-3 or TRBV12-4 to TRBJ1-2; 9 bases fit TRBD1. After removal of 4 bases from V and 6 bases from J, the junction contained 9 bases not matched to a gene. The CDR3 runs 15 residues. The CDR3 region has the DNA TGTGCCAGCAGTTCCCGGAACAGGGGGCGGGATGGCTACACCTTC. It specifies CASSSRNRGRDGYTF.